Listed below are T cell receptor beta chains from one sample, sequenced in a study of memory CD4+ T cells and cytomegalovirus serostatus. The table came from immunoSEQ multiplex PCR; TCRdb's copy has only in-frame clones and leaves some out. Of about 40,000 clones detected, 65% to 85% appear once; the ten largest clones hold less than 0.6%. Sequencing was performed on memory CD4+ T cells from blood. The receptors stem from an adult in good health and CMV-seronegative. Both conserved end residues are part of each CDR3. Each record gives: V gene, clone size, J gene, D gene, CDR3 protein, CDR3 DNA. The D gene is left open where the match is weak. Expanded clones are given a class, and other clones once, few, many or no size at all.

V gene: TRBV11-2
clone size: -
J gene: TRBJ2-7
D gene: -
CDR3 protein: CASSRGRGEQYF
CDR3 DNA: TGTGCCAGCAGCCGGGGACGCGGCGAGCAGTACTTC

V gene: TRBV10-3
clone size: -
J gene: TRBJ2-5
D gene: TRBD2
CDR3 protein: CAISTGGETQYF
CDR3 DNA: TGTGCCATCAGCACGGGGGGAGAGACCCAGTACTTC

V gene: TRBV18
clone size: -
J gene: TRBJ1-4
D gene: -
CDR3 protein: CASSPPWQGGNEKLFF
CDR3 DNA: TGTGCCAGCTCACCACCGTGGCAGGGTGGTAATGAAAAACTGTTTTTT

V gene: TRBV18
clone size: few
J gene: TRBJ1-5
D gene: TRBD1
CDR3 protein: CASSPNRDRVVQPQHF
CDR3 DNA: TGTGCCAGCTCACCGAACCGGGACAGGGTCGTTCAGCCCCAGCATTTT

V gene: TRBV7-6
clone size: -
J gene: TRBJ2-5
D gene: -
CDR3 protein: CASSHPDKVQETQYF
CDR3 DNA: TGTGCCAGCAGCCACCCCGACAAGGTCCAAGAGACCCAGTACTTC

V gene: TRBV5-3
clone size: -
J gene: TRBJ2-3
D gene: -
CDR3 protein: CARSSGGSTDTQYF
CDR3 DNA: TGTGCCAGAAGCTCAGGGGGGAGCACAGATACGCAGTATTTT

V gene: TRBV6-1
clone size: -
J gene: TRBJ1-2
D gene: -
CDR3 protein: CATRTRGNANYGYTF
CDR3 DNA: TGTGCCACCAGAACCAGGGGCAACGCTAACTATGGCTACACCTTC

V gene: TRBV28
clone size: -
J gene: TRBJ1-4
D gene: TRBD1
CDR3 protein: CASSPGQGTGKLFF
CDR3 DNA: TGTGCCAGCAGTCCTGGACAGGGCACGGGAAAACTGTTTTTT

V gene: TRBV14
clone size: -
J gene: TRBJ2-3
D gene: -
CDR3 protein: CASSQRLMGDTQYF
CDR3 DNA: TGTGCCAGCAGCCAAAGACTCATGGGGGATACGCAGTATTTT

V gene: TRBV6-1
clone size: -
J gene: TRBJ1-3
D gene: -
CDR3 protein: CASSGTGISGNTIYF
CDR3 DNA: TGTGCCAGCAGTGGAACAGGGATCTCTGGAAACACCATATATTTT